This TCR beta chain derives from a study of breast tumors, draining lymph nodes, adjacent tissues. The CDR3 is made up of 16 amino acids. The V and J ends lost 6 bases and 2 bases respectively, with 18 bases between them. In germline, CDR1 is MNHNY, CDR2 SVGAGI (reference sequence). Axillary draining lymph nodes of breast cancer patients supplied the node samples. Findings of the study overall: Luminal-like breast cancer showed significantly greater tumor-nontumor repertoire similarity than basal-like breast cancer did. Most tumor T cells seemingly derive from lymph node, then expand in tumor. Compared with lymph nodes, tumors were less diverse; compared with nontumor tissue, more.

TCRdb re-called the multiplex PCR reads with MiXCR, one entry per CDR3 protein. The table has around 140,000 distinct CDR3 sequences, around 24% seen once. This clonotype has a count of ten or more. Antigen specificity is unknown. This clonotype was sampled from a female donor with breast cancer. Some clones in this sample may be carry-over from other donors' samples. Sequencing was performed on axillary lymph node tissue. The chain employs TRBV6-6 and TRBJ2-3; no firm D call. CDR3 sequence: CASSPPVGSNTDTQYF. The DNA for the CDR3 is TGTGCCAGCAGCCCCCCGGTTGGCTCTAACACAGATACGCAGTATTTT.